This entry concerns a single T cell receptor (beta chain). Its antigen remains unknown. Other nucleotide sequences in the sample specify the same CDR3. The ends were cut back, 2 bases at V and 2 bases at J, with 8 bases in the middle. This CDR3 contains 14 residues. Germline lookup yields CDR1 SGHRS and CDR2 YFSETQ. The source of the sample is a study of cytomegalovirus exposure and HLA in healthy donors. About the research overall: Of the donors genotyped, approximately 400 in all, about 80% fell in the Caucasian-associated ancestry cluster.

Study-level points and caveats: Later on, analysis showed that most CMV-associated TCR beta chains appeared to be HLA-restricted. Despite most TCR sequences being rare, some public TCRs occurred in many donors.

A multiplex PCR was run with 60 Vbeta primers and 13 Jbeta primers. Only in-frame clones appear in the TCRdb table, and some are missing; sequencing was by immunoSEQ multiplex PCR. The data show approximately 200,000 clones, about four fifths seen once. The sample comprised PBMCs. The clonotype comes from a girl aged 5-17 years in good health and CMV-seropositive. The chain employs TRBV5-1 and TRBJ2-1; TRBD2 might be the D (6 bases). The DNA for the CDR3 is TGCGCCAGCAGCTTCTCGGGGGCCTACAATGAGCAGTTCTTC. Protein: CASSFSGAYNEQFF.